Detailed here is one T cell receptor (beta chain). These data belong to a study of control samples from healthy donors and cancer patients. This CDR3 has 17 amino acids. Profiling relied on immunoSEQ multiplex PCR, and the TCRdb table lists in-frame clones only, not all of them. The sample carries roughly 41,000 clones, roughly 94% recorded once. Material for sequencing was blood. The receptor's source is a man between 60 and 75 years old in good health. V and J are TRBV21-1 and TRBJ2-5; the table's D gene call, TRBD2, was not cross checked with the DNA. TRBV21-1 is recorded as a pseudogene. Written as DNA, the CDR3 is TGTGCCAGCAGCAAACTACGGCGGGAGTATGGGAAAGAGACCCAGTACTTC. It specifies CASSKLRREYGKETQYF.